This T cell receptor (beta chain) came from a study of blood T cell repertoires in COVID-19. Study at large: The study drew acute and convalescent COVID-19 samples from the United States, Italy and Spain. The analysed material was cDNA or gDNA that came from T cells, B-cell-depleted T cells, or PBMCs.

The CDR3 spans 11 residues. Germline lookup yields CDR1 MDHEN and CDR2 SYDVKM. V was cut by 10 bases and J by 6 bases, with 12 bases left in between. Authors' processing steps: Using reference gene primer amplification, nucleated cell counts were estimated. TCRdb's table, derived via immunoSEQ multiplex PCR, lists solely in-frame clones and lacks some. D and trimming come from the DNA, and the V and J calls and clone size come from that table. The table includes under 15,000 clones, about three quarters detected once. Seattle cases were enrolled at active infection and followed longitudinally. V and J are TRBV28 and TRBJ1-1; D gene unclear. Sequencing input: peripheral blood. This TCR came from a man aged 55 to 69 with COVID-19, enrolled during active disease. The CDR3 DNA reads TGTGCCACCCTATACCGTTCTGAAGCTTTCTTT. Amino acids: CATLYRSEAFF.